The 3 T cell receptor beta chains reported below all come from one sample, sequenced in a study of blood T cell repertoires in COVID-19. The data were produced by immunoSEQ multiplex PCR, yet TCRdb's version contains in-frame clones alone and is incomplete. Here the sample spans 200,000 to 300,000 clones, 75% to 90% being singletons. Source material: peripheral blood. These receptors were collected from a woman aged 60 to 75 with active or convalescent COVID-19.

CDR3 DNA sequence: TGCAGTGCTAGTTCGGGACTAGCATATGAGCAGTTCTTC. Amino acids: CSASSGLAYEQFF. The rearrangement joins TRBV20-1 to TRBJ2-1; 9 bases are a match to TRBD2. Trimming took 3 bases from V and 8 from J; bases not matched to a gene: 5. The germline V gene encodes CDR1 DFQATT and CDR2 SNEGSKA (reference sequence). CDR3 length: 13 residues.

The gene calls are TRBV29-1 and TRBJ1-2, with 9 bases fitting TRBD1. Trimming took 5 bases from V and 5 from J; bases not matched to a gene: 9. CDR1 SQVTM and CDR2 ANQGSEA come from the germline V gene. The CDR3 consists of 14 residues. In DNA form, the CDR3 reads TGCAGCGTTCGCCGACAGGGGGATAAGTATGGCTACACCTTC. It specifies CSVRRQGDKYGYTF.

This clone was counted a single time. This chain links TRBV6-2 or TRBV6-3 with TRBJ1-6, with TRBD1 matching 8 bases. V was pared by 0 bases and J by 3 bases, with 4 bases of the junction left unmatched. The CDR3 runs 17 residues. Germline V lookup: CDR1 MNHEY, CDR2 SVGEGT. In DNA form, the CDR3 reads TGTGCCAGCAGTTACTCACGACAGGGGATCTATAATTCACCCCTCCACTTT. Translated: CASSYSRQGIYNSPLHF.